Listed here are 5 T cell receptor beta chains from one sample, sequenced in a study of long-term antiretroviral therapy in people with HIV. Assay version v3.0 of immunoSEQ was used, and it was run at survey level. Produced via immunoSEQ multiplex PCR; TCRdb's table is partial and in-frame only. This table holds some 38,000 clones, around 80% found once. This sample comprised unsorted PBMCs, obtained 1.5 years after starting antiretroviral therapy. The receptors originated from a man in his late teens or twenties with HIV.

The chain uses TRBV6-6 and TRBJ1-1, with no clear D. The CDR3 spans 13 residues. Germline CDR1 MNHNY, CDR2 SVGAGI (reference sequence). V dropped 6 bases and J dropped 0 bases, with 8 bases sitting between them. The chain's CDR3 is CASSRIVNTEAFF. The CDR3 bases are TGTGCCAGCAGCCGAATCGTGAACACTGAAGCTTTCTTT.

The chain links TRBV7-9 to TRBJ2-1; 8 bases are a match to TRBD2. The CDR3 sequence is 18 residues long. Germline values: CDR1 SEHNR, CDR2 FQNEAQ (reference sequence). V was pared by 5 bases and J by 4 bases, with 16 bases of the junction left unmatched. The chain's CDR3 is CASSPRGPGTRSYNEQFF. In DNA, the CDR3 is TGTGCCAGCAGCCCTAGGGGACCCGGGACTAGATCTTACAATGAGCAGTTCTTC.

This chain links TRBV5-1 with TRBJ2-3; no firm D call. The CDR3 consists of 14 residues. V shed 0 bases and J shed 4 bases, with 9 bases lying between them. Germline CDR1 SGHRS, CDR2 YFSETQ. CDR3 bases: TGCGCCAGCAGCTTGGCCGGATTTCCAGATACGCAGTATTTT. Its protein product is CASSLAGFPDTQYF.

This clone showed up just a few times. V gene TRBV28 combines with J gene TRBJ2-7; 14 positions match TRBD2. CDR3 length equals 16 residues. From germline, CDR1 is MDHEN and CDR2 SYDVKM. V shed 3 bases, J shed 2 bases, and the junction held 3 bases outside the gene matches. The CDR3 here is CASSFRTSGRTYEQYF. Here the CDR3 DNA reads TGTGCCAGCAGTTTTAGGACTAGCGGGAGGACCTACGAGCAGTACTTC.

The chain is built from TRBV19 and TRBJ1-2, with 10 bases that match TRBD1. V shed 3 bases and J 6 bases; nucleotides not matched to a gene: 1. In germline, CDR1 is LNHDA, CDR2 SQIVND (reference sequence). The CDR3 covers 13 residues. CDR3 loop: CASSMDRGDGYTF. The CDR3 DNA sequence: TGTGCCAGTAGTATGGACAGGGGGGATGGCTACACCTTC.